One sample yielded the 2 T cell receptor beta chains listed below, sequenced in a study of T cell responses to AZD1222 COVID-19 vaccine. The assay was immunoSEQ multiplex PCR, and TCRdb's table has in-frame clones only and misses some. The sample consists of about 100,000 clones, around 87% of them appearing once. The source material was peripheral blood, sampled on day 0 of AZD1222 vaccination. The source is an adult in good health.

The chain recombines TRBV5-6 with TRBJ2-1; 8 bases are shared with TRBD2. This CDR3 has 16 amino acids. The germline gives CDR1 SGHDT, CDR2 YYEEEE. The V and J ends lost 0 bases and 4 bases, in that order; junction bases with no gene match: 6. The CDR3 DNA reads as TGTGCCAGCAGCTTGGGTGCCGCGGGGGGTTACAATGAGCAGTTCTTC. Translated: CASSLGAAGGYNEQFF. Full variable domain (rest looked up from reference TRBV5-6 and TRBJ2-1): DAGVTQSPTHLIKTRGQQVTLRCSPKSGHDTVSWYQQALGQGPQFIFQYYEEEERQRGNFPDRFSGHQFPNYSSELNVNALLLGDSALYLCASSLGAAGGYNEQFFGPGTRLTVL.

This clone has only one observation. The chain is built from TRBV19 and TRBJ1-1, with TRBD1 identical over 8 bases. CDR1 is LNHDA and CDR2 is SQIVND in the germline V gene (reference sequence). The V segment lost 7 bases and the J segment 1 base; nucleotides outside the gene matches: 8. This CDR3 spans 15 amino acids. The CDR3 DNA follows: TGTGCCAGTATACCGGGACAGGCAGCGAACACTGAAGCTTTCTTT. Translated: CASIPGQAANTEAFF. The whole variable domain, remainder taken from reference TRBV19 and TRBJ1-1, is DGGITQSPKYLFRKEGQNVTLSCEQNLNHDAMYWYRQDPGQGLRLIYYSQIVNDFQKGDIAEGYSVSREKKESFPLTVTSAQKNPTAFYLCASIPGQAANTEAFFGQGTRLTVV.